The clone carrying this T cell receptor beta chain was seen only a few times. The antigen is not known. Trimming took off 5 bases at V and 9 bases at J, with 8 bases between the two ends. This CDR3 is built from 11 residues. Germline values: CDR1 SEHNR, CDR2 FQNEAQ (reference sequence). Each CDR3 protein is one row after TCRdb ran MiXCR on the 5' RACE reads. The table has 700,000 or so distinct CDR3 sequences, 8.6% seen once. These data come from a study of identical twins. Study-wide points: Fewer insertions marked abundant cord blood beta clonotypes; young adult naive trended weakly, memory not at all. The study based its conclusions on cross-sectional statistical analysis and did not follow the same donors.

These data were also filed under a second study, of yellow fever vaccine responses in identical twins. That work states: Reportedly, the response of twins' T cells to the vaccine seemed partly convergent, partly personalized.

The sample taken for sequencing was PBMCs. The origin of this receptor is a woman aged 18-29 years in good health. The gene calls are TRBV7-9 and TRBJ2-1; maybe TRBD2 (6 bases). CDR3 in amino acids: CASSPGVEQFF. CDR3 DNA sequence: TGTGCCAGCAGCCCGGGGGTTGAGCAGTTCTTC.